These 9 T cell receptor beta chains came from one sample sequenced in a study of regulatory T cells in long-lasting Graves disease. Time point described: newly diagnosed GD, antithyroid drugs for less than 3 months. RNA extracted from PBMCs served as the sequencing template. CDR3 regions were amplified by Arm-PCR using iRepertoire HTBI primers to build TCR beta libraries. One entry per CDR3 protein, called by TCRdb with MiXCR from the multiplex PCR reads. The data show about 440,000 distinct CDR3 sequences, more than 13% seen once. The same data also went into a second study, on T cells in Graves' hyperthyroidism and ophthalmopathy.

Sequenced here: peripheral blood mononuclear cells (PBMCs), sampled at new diagnosis, from a patient treated with antithyroid drugs. All receptors come from a woman aged 25 to 39 with Graves disease.

The chain is built from TRBV30 and TRBJ1-5; the D is unclear. The CDR3 length is 13 residues. CDR1 and CDR2 (germline): GTSNPN, SVGIG (reference sequence). Trimming cost V 3 bases and J 4 bases, with 10 bases left between them. The CDR3 loop is CAWSLSGNQPQHF. The CDR3, as DNA: TGTGCCTGGAGCTTATCCGGTAATCAGCCCCAGCATTTT.

The chain couples TRBV5-6 to TRBJ2-2; D is perhaps TRBD2 (6 bases). Germline V gene data show CDR1 as SGHDT and CDR2 as YYEEEE. Trimming left V 4 bases short and J 5 bases short, with 12 bases between. This CDR3 is 14 amino acids long. CDR3 sequence: CASSHGGGTGELFF. In DNA, the CDR3 is TGTGCCAGCAGCCACGGTGGGGGGACCGGGGAGCTGTTTTTT.

This clonotype was detected many times. The V call is TRBV20-1, the J call TRBJ2-7, with TRBD2 matching over 8 bases. This CDR3 has 13 amino acids. Per germline, CDR1 DFQATT and CDR2 SNEGSKA (reference sequence). The ends lost 5 bases at V and 7 bases at J; junction bases unmatched: 10. The CDR3 spells CSARGGGPSEQYF. CDR3 bases: TGCAGTGCTCGGGGGGGAGGACCGTCGGAGCAGTACTTC.

This clonotype was observed many times. The chain combines TRBV3-1 with TRBJ1-1, with D perhaps TRBD1 (6 bases). Germline loops: CDR1 LGHDT, CDR2 YNNKEL (reference sequence). Trimming removed 2 bases at V and 5 bases at J, with 15 bases between. This CDR3 comprises 15 residues. CDR3 in amino acids: CASSQSGGGGTEAFF. The CDR3, as DNA: TGTGCCAGCAGCCAATCGGGTGGAGGGGGAACTGAAGCTTTCTTT. The full variable domain, in which reference TRBV3-1 and TRBJ1-1 provide the parts outside the CDR3, is DTAVSQTPKYLVTQMGNDKSIKCEQNLGHDTMYWYKQDSKKFLKIMFSYNNKELIINETVPNRFSPKSPDKAHLNLHINSLELGDSAVYFCASSQSGGGGTEAFFGQGTRLTVV.

In regard to this clonotype: A much more abundant neighbour one base away suggests this may be a read error. This chain uses TRBV3-1 with TRBJ2-2; possible D gene TRBD2, 6 bases. CDR3 size: 15 residues. Germline CDR1 reads LGHDT; CDR2 reads YNNKEL (reference sequence). In DNA form, the CDR3 reads TGTGCCAGCAGCCAATGGGATTTTTCCACCGGGGGGCTGTTTTTT. Translation gives CASSQWDFSTGGLFF.

This clonotype was counted ten times or more. The chain couples TRBV11-2 to TRBJ2-7; no reliable D call. Germline lookup yields CDR1 SGHAT and CDR2 FQNNGV. V dropped 3 bases and J dropped 0 bases, with 6 bases sitting between them. This CDR3 has 13 residues. DNA for the CDR3: TGTGCCAGCAGCTTTATTAGCTCCTACGAGCAGTACTTC. This sequence encodes CASSFISSYEQYF.

This clonotype was seen ten or more times. This chain links TRBV28 with TRBJ2-2; TRBD2 agrees at 9 bases. CDR3 length: 23 residues. V gave up 2 bases and J gave up 6 bases; unmatched junction bases: 28. Per germline, CDR1 MDHEN and CDR2 SYDVKM. The DNA of the CDR3 is TGTGCCAGCAGTTTACCCACCTTTTTAGGAGGCGGGAGGGCCGGTTCGGGCCCCGGGGAGCTGTTTTTT. Its translation is CASSLPTFLGGGRAGSGPGELFF.

This clonotype was counted at least ten times. This chain joins TRBV28 and TRBJ2-3; D possibly corresponds to TRBD2 (5 bases). The germline V and J ends were trimmed by 6 bases and 2 bases, with 18 bases remaining between them. Germline V CDR1 and CDR2: MDHEN, SYDVKM. The CDR3 covers 16 residues. CDR3 region: CASRPFRDANTDTQYF. CDR3 coding DNA: TGTGCCAGCAGACCCTTTCGGGATGCAAACACAGATACGCAGTATTTT.

The CDR3 region is CATSVPGGLNTGELFF. The CDR3 nucleotides are TGTGCCACCAGTGTTCCGGGAGGGTTGAACACCGGGGAGCTGTTTTTT. The rearrangement joins TRBV24-1 to TRBJ2-2, with 8 bases fitting TRBD2. The CDR3 length is 16 residues. Germline CDR1 is KGHDR and CDR2 is SFDVKD. Trimming removed 5 bases from V and 1 base from J; junction bases left unmatched: 5.